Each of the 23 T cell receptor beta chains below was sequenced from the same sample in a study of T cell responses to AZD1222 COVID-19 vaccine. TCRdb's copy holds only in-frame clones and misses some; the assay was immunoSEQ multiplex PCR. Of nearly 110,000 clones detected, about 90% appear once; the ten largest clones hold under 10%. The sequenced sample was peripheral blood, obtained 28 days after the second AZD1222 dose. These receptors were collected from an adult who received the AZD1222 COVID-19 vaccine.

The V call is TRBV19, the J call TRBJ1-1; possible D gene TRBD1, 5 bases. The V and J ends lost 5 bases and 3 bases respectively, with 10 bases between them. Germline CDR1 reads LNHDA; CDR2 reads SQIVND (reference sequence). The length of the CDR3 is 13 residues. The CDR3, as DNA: TGTGCCAGTAGTCAGGGCGGTGACACTGAAGCTTTCTTT. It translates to CASSQGGDTEAFF.

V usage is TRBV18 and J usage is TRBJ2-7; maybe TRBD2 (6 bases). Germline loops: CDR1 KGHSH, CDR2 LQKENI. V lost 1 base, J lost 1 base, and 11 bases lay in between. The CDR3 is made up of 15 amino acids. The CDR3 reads CASSPQPRGSYEQYF. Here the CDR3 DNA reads TGTGCCAGCTCACCACAACCTCGGGGGTCCTACGAGCAGTACTTC.

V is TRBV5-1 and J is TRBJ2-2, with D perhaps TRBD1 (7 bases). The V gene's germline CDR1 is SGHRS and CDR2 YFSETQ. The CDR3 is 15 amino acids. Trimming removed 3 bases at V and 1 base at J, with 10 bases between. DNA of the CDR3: TGCGCCAGCAGCTGGGGGGACAGGAACACCGGGGAGCTGTTTTTT. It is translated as CASSWGDRNTGELFF.

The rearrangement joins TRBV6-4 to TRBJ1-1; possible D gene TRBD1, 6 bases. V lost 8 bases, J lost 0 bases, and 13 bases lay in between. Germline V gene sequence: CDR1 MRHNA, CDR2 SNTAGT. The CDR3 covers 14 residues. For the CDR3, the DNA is TGTGCCAGCGGTTTGCAGGGGATGAACACTGAAGCTTTCTTT. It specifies CASGLQGMNTEAFF.

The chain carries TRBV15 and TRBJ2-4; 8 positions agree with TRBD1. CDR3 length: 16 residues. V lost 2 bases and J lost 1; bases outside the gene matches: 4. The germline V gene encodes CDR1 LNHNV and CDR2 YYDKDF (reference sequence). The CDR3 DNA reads TGTGCCACCAGCAGACCCCAGGGGGCTGCCAAAAACATTCAGTACTTC. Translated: CATSRPQGAAKNIQYF.

CDR3 sequence: CASSQDLGLAEASGYEQYF. The DNA of the CDR3 is TGCGCCAGCAGCCAAGATTTAGGACTAGCGGAGGCGTCGGGGTACGAGCAGTACTTC. The gene calls are TRBV4-1 and TRBJ2-7, with TRBD2 identical over 10 bases. Germline V lookup: CDR1 MGHRA, CDR2 YSYEKL. V was pared by 0 bases and J by 4 bases, with 15 bases of the junction left unmatched. There are 19 residues in the CDR3.

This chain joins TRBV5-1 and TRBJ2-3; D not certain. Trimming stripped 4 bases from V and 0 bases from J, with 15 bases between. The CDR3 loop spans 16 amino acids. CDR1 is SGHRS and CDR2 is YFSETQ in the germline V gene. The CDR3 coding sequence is TGCGCCAGCAGCCCATGGATAGGACCAAGCACAGATACGCAGTATTTT. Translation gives CASSPWIGPSTDTQYF.

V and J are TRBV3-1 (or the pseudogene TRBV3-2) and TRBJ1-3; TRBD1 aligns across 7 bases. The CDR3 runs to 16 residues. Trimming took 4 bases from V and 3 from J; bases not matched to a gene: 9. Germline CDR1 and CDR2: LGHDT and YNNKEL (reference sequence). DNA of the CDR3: TGTGCCAGCAGCCTCTCAACTCCAGGGGGTGGAAACACCATATATTTT. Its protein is CASSLSTPGGGNTIYF.

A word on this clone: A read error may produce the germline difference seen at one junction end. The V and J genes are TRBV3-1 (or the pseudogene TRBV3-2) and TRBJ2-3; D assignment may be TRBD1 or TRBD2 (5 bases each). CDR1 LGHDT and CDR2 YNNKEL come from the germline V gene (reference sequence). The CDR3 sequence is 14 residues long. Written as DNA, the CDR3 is TGTGCCAGCAGCCAAGCGCGTATGGGGGTACCTAGGCATTTT. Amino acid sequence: CASSQARMGVPRHF.

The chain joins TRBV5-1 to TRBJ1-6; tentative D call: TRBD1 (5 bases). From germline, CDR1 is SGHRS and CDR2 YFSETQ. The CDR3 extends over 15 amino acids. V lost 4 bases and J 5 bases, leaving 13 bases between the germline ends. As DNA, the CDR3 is TGCGCCAGCAGCCCCGGGGGGGTGGATAATTCACCCCTCCACTTT. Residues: CASSPGGVDNSPLHF.

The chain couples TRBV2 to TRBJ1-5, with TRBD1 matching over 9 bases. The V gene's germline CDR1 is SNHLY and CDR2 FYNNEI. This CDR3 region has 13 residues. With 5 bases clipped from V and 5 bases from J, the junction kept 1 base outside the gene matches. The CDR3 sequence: CASSTGGYQPQHF. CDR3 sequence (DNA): TGTGCCAGCAGTACAGGGGGCTATCAGCCCCAGCATTTT.

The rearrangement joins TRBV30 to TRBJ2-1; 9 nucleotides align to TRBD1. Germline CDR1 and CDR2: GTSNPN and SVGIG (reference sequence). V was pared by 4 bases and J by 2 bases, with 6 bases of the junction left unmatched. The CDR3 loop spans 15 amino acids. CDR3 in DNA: TGTGCCTGGATCCCGGGGACAGGGACCTACAATGAGCAGTTCTTC. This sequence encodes CAWIPGTGTYNEQFF.

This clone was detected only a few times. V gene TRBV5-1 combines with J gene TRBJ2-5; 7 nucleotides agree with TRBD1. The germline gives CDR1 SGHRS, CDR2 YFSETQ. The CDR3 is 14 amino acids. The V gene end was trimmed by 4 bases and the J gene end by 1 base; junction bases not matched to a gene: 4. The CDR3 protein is CASSTGQPQETQYF. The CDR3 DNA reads TGCGCCAGCAGCACGGGACAGCCCCAAGAGACCCAGTACTTC.

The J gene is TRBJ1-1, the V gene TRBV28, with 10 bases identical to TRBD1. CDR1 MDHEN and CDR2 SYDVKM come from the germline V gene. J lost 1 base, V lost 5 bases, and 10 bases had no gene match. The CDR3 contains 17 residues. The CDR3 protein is CASSTRTGGIRNTEAFF. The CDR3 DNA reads TGTGCCAGCAGTACCAGGACAGGGGGGATAAGGAACACTGAAGCTTTCTTT. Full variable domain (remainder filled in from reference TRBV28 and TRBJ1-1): DVKVTQSSRYLVKRTGEKVFLECVQDMDHENMFWYRQDPGLGLRLIYFSYDVKMKEKGDIPEGYSVSREKKERFSLILESASTNQTSMYLCASSTRTGGIRNTEAFFGQGTRLTVV.

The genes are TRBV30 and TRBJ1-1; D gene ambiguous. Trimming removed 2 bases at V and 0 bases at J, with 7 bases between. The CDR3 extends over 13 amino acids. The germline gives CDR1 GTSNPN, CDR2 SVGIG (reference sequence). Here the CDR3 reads CAWSNSLNTEAFF. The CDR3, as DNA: TGTGCCTGGAGTAACAGCCTGAACACTGAAGCTTTCTTT.

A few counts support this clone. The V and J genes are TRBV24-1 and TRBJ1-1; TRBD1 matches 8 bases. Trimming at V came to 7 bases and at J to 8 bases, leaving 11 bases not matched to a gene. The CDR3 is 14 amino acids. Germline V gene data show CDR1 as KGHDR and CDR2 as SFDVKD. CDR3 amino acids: CATSHWDRRLEAFF. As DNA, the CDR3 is TGTGCCACCAGCCATTGGGACAGGCGTTTGGAAGCTTTCTTT.

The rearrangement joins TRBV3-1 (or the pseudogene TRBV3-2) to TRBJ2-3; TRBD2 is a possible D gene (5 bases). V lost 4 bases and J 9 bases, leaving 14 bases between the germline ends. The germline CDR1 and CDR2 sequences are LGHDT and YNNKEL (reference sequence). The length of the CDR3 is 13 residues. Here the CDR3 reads CASSPSGVATQYF. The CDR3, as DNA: TGTGCCAGCAGCCCCTCCGGCGTAGCGACGCAGTATTTT.

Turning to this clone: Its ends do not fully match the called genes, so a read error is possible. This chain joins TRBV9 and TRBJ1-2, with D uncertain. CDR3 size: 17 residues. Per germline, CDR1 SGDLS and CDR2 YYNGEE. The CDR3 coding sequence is TGTGCCAGCAGCGGGGTGGGTAGTGGGGAGACGCCCTATGGCTACGCCTTC. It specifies CASSGVGSGETPYGYAF.

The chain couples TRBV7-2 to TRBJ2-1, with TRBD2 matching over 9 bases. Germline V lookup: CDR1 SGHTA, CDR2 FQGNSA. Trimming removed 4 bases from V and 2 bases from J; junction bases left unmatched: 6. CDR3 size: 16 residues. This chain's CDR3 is CASSWLAGITYNEQFF. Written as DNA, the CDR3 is TGTGCCAGCAGCTGGCTAGCGGGAATCACCTACAATGAGCAGTTCTTC.

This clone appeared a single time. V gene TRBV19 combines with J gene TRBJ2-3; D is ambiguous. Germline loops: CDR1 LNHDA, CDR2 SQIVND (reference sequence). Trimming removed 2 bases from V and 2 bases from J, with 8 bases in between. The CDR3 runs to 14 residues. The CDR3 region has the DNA TGTGCCAGTAGTATAAACAGTCTCACAGATACGCAGTATTTT. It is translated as CASSINSLTDTQYF.

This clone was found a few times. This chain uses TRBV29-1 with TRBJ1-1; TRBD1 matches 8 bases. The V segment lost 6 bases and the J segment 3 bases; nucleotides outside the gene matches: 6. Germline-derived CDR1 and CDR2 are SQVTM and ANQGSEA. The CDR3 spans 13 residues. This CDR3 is CSVRTGSYTEAFF. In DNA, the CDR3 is TGCAGCGTGCGGACAGGGAGTTACACTGAAGCTTTCTTT.

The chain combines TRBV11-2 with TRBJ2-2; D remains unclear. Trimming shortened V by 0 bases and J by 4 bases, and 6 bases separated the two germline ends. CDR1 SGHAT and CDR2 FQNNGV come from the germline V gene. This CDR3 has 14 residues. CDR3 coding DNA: TGTGCCAGCAGCTTAGAACCGGGCACCGGGGAGCTGTTTTTT. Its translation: CASSLEPGTGELFF.

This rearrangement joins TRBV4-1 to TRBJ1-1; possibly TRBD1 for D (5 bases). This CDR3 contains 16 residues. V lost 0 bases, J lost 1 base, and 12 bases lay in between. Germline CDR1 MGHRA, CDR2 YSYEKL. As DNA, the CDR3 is TGCGCCAGCAGCCAAGAGCCGGGACGTAGGAACACTGAAGCTTTCTTT. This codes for CASSQEPGRRNTEAFF.